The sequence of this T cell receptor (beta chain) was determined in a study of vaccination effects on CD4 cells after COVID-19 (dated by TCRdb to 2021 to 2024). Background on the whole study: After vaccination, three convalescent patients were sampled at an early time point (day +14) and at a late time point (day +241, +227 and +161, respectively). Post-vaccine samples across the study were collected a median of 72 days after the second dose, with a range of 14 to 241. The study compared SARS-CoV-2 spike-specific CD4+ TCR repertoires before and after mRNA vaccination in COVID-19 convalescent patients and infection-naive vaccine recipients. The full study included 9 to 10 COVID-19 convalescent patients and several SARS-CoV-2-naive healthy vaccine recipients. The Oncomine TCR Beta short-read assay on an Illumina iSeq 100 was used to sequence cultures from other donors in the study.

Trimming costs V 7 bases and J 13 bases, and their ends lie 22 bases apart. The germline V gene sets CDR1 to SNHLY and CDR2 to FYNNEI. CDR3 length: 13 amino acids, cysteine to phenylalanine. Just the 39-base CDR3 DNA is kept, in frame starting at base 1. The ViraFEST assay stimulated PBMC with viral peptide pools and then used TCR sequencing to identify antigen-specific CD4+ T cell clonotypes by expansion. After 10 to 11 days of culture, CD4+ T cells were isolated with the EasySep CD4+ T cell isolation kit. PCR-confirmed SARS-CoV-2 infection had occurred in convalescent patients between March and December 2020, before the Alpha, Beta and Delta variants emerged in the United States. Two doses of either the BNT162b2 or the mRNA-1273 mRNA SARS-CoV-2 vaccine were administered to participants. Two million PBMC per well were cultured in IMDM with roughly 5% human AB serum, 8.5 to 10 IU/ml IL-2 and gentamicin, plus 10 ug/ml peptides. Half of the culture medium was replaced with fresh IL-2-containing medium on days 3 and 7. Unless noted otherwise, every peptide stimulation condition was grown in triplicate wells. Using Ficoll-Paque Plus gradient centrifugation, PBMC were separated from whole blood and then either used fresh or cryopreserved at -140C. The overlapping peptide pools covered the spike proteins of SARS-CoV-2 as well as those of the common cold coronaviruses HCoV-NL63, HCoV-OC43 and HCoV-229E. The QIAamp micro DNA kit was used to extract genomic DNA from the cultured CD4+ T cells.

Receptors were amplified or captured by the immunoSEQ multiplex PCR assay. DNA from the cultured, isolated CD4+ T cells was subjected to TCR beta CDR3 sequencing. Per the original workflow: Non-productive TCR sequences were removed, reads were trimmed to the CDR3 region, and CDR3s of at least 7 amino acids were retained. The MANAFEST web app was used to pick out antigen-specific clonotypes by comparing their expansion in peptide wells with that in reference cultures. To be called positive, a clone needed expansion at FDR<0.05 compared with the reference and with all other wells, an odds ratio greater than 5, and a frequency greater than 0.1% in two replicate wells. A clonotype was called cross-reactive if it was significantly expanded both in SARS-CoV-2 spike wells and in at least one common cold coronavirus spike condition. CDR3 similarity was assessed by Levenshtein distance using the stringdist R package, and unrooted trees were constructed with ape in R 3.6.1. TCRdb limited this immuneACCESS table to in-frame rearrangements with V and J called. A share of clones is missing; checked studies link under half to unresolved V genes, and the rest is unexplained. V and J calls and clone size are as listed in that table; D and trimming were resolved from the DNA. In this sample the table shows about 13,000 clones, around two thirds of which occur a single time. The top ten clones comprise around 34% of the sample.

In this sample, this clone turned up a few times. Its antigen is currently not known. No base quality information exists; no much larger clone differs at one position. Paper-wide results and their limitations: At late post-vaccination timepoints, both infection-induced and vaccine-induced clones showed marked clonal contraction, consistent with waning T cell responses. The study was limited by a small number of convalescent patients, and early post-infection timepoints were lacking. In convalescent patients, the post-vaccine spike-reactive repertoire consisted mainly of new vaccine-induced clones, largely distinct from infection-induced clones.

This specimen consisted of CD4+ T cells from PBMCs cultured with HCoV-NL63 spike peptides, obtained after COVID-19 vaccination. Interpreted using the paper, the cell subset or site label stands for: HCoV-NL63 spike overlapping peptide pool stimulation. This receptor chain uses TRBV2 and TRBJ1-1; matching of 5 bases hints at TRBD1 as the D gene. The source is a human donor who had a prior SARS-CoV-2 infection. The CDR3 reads CASTIAPRTGVFF. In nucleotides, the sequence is TGTGCCAGCACCATAGCCCCTAGGACGGGGGTTTTCTTT.